What follows are 4 T cell receptor beta chains derived from one specimen sequenced in a study of radiation and T cells in renal cell carcinoma. Specified time point: baseline pretreatment blood. Treatment indicated: 15 Gy SBRT to primary tumor, nephrectomy 4 weeks later. Sequencing used immunoSEQ multiplex PCR; TCRdb keeps in-frame clones, though not all of them. The table includes 45,000 to 65,000 clones, roughly 79% detected once. The source material was blood, sampled from a patient whose treatment included radiotherapy and nephrectomy. Source of these receptors: a man aged 60-69 years with renal cell carcinoma.

The DNA for the CDR3 is TGCACCAGCAGCCCACCTCGGCGAGGCAATCAGCCCCAGCATTTT. Translation gives CTSSPPRRGNQPQHF. The J gene is TRBJ1-5, the V gene TRBV1. TRBV1 is classified as a pseudogene. This CDR3 is built from 15 residues.

Only a few counts were recorded for this clone. The V call is TRBV13, the J call TRBJ1-2; 9 bases map to TRBD1. V dropped 4 bases and J dropped 3; count of bases not matched to a gene: 6. Germline V gene sequence: CDR1 PRHDT, CDR2 FYEKMQ (reference sequence). This CDR3 has 15 amino acids. CDR3 in DNA: TGTGCCAGCAGCTCCCGCTGGGACAGGGACTATGGCTACACCTTC. This codes for CASSSRWDRDYGYTF.

The chain couples TRBV25-1 to TRBJ2-2, with unresolved D. V was cut by 2 bases and J by 0 bases, with 4 bases left in between. Germline V gene sequence: CDR1 MGHDK, CDR2 SYGVNS. This CDR3 is built from 14 residues. CDR3 residues: CASSEVTNTGELFF. CDR3 coding DNA: TGTGCCAGCAGTGAAGTCACGAACACCGGGGAGCTGTTTTTT.

The chain is built from TRBV14 and TRBJ1-3; a weak D match, TRBD1 (5 bases). Germline-derived CDR1 and CDR2 are SGHDN and FVKESK. Trimming took off 6 bases at V and 4 bases at J, with 13 bases between the two ends. The CDR3 extends over 14 amino acids. DNA of the CDR3: TGTGCCAGCAGTTTTTCAGGGCTCGGAAACACCATATATTTT. Translated: CASSFSGLGNTIYF.